Presented here are 5 T cell receptor beta chains from one specimen sequenced in a study of shared T cell receptors in the human thymus. Measured with immunoSEQ multiplex PCR; TCRdb has only the in-frame clones, and not every one. The table has hundreds of thousands of clones, 85% to 90% seen once; the top ten hold over 0.008%. The same specimen was also included in a second study, on human thymus T cells.

Sequencing was done on a sample of thymocytes. All receptors derive from a boy in the first two years of life with a congenital heart defect.

The rearrangement joins TRBV11-1 to TRBJ2-7; 9 bases are a match to TRBD2. There are 13 residues in the CDR3. Germline CDR1 SGHAT, CDR2 FQDESV (reference sequence). The V segment lost 7 bases and the J segment 3 bases; nucleotides outside the gene matches: 4. CDR3 in amino acids: CASNRGGDYEQYF. CDR3 DNA: TGTGCCAGCAACCGCGGGGGGGACTACGAGCAGTACTTC.

This rearrangement joins TRBV7-2 to TRBJ1-5; 8 bases fit TRBD1. The germline V gene has CDR1 SGHTA and CDR2 FQGNSA. The CDR3 length is 16 residues. V trimming: 11 bases; J trimming: 4 bases; junction bases outside the gene matches: 16. The CDR3 DNA reads TGTGCCCTACACTACAGGGGGAAAAGGAAAAATCAGCCCCAGCATTTT. Its translation is CALHYRGKRKNQPQHF. The full variable domain, rest sourced from reference TRBV7-2 and TRBJ1-5, is GAGVSQSPSNKVTEKGKDVELRCDPISGHTALYWYRQSLGQGLEFLIYFQGNSAPDKSGLPSDRFSAERTGGSVSTLTIQRTQQEDSAVYLCALHYRGKRKNQPQHFGDGTRLSIL.

This chain joins TRBV4-3 and TRBJ2-5; TRBD2 matches at 9 bases. Germline V gene lookup returns CDR1 LGHNA and CDR2 YSLEER. Germline trimming cut 0 bases from V and 4 bases from J; bases unmatched to any gene: 12. The CDR3 is made up of 18 amino acids. The CDR3 DNA sequence: TGCGCCAGCAGCCAAGATTGCGGGGGGACTAGCTTACTAGAGACCCAGTACTTC. It translates to CASSQDCGGTSLLETQYF.

The J gene is TRBJ2-1, the V gene TRBV2; 9 positions agree with TRBD1. In germline, CDR1 is SNHLY, CDR2 FYNNEI. CDR3 length: 16 amino acids. The V segment lost 6 bases and the J segment 8 bases; nucleotides outside the gene matches: 14. CDR3 sequence (DNA): TGTGCCAGCAGACCCGGGACAGGGAGGAGGAAACATGAGCAGTTCTTC. This translates into CASRPGTGRRKHEQFF.

The V and J genes are TRBV12-5 and TRBJ2-3, with D maybe TRBD2 (6 bases). CDR1 is LGHNT and CDR2 is FRNRAP in the germline V gene. The CDR3 has 16 residues. Trimming removed 0 bases at V and 2 bases at J, with 12 bases between. CDR3 DNA sequence: TGTGCTAGTGGTTTGGTAGTAGCGGCCCCCACAGATACGCAGTATTTT. Protein product: CASGLVVAAPTDTQYF.